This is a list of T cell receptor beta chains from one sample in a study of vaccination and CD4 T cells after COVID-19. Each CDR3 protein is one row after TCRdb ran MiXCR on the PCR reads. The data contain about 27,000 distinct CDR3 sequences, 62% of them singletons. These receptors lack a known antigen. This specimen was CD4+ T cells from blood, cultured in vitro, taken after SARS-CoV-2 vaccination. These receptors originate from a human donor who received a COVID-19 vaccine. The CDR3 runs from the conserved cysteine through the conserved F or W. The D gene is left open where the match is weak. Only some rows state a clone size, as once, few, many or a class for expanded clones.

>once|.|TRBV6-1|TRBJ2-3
CASRADFSTDTQYF
TGTGCCAGCAGAGCGGACTTTAGCACAGATACGCAGTATTTT
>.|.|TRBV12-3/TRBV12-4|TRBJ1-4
CASSLRGATNEKLFF
TGTGCCAGCAGTTTAAGGGGGGCAACTAATGAAAAACTGTTTTTT
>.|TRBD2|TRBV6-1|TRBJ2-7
CASSPGLAGGSYEQYF
TGTGCCAGCAGTCCGGGACTAGCGGGGGGCTCCTACGAGCAGTACTTC
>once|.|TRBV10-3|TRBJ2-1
CAIRATPFSYNEQFF
TGTGCCATCAGGGCGACTCCTTTCTCCTACAATGAGCAGTTCTTC
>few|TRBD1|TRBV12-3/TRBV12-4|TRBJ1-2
CASSLRTGGDYGYTF
TGTGCCAGCAGTTTAAGGACAGGGGGCGACTATGGCTACACCTTC
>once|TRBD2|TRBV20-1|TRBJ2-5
CSARGSGDLQETQYF
TGCAGTGCTAGAGGGAGCGGGGACCTTCAAGAGACCCAGTACTTC
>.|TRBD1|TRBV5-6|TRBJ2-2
CASSYKTGPSGELFF
TGTGCCAGCAGCTACAAGACAGGGCCCTCCGGGGAGCTGTTTTTT
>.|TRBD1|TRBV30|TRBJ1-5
CAWSVRQGATLSNQPQHF
TGTGCCTGGAGTGTAAGGCAGGGGGCTACCCTAAGCAATCAGCCCCAGCATTTT
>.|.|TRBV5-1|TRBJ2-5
CASSLEGSEEIQYF
TGCGCCAGCAGCTTGGAGGGGTCGGAAGAGATCCAGTACTTC
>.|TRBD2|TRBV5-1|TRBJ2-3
CASSMGTSGGTDTQYF
TGCGCCAGCAGCATGGGGACTAGCGGGGGCACAGATACGCAGTATTTT
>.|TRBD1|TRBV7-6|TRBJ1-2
CASSIGQGLRYGYTF
TGTGCCAGCAGCATTGGACAGGGTCTCCGTTATGGCTACACCTTC
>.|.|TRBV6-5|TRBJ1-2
CASSYSGKAYYGYTF
TGTGCCAGCAGTTACTCCGGGAAAGCCTACTATGGCTACACCTTC
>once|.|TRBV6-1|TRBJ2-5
CASGDRARETQYF
TGTGCCAGCGGAGATAGGGCTCGAGAGACCCAGTACTTC
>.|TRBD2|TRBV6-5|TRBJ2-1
CASSYLSGESSYNEQFF
TGTGCCAGCAGTTACCTTAGCGGGGAAAGCTCCTACAATGAGCAGTTCTTC
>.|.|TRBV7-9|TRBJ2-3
CASSLRRGRTDTQYF
TGTGCCAGCAGCTTGCGACGGGGGCGAACAGATACGCAGTATTTT
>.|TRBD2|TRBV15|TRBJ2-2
CATRGPSSGPRELFF
TGTGCCACCAGGGGACCCTCTAGCGGGCCTCGGGAGCTGTTTTTT
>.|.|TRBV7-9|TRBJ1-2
CASSLGGATGYGYTF
TGTGCCAGCAGCTTAGGGGGGGCGACAGGCTATGGCTACACCTTC
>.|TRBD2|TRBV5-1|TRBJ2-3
CASEVYSGEGADTQYF
TGCGCCAGCGAGGTTTATAGCGGGGAAGGGGCAGATACGCAGTATTTT
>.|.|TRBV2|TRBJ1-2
CASSPGTYYGYTF
TGTGCCAGCAGTCCCGGGACATACTATGGCTACACCTTC
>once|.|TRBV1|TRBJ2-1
CTSSQAPRGGPYNEQFF
TGCACCAGCAGCCAAGCCCCCCGGGGGGGACCCTACAATGAGCAGTTCTTC
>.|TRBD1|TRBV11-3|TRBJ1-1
CASSPRDRRNTEAFF
TGTGCCAGCAGCCCAAGGGACAGAAGGAACACTGAAGCTTTCTTT
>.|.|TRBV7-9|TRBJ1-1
CASSLFQGNTEAFF
TGTGCCAGCAGCTTATTTCAGGGGAACACTGAAGCTTTCTTT
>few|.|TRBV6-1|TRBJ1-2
CASSEGGYTF
TGTGCCAGCAGTGAAGGGGGCTACACCTTC
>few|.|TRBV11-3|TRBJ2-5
CASSQGLDQETQYF
TGTGCCAGCAGCCAGGGACTGGACCAAGAGACCCAGTACTTC